Listed below are T cell receptor beta chains from one sample, sequenced in a study of tissue T cells after allogeneic stem cell transplantation. The protocol was immunoSEQ multiplex PCR, while the TCRdb copy is restricted to in-frame clones and leaves out a portion. The sample contains around 2,500 clones, roughly 72% of which appear only once. Specimen: colon tissue, collected at autopsy. These receptors came from a male patient at least 60 years old with steroid-refractory graft-versus-host disease after an allogeneic stem cell transplant. T cells may partly derive from the graft donor. The CDR3 runs from the conserved cysteine through the conserved F or W. D genes are given only for firm matches. Clone size, where shown, is once, few, many, or a class for clones that have expanded.

V gene	clone size	D gene	J gene	CDR3 protein	CDR3 DNA
TRBV6-5	-	-	TRBJ2-6	CASKRGTGANVLTF	TGTGCCAGCAAAAGGGGCACTGGGGCCAACGTCCTGACTTTC
TRBV19	-	TRBD2	TRBJ2-1	CASSIRAGGAYNEQFF	TGTGCCAGTAGTATCAGAGCGGGGGGGGCCTACAATGAGCAGTTCTTC
TRBV19	-	TRBD2	TRBJ2-1	CASSRGLAGGDYHNEQFF	TGTGCCAGTAGTAGGGGACTAGCGGGGGGCGACTACCACAATGAGCAGTTCTTC
TRBV5-1	-	TRBD1	TRBJ2-1	CASSLQGARANNEQFF	TGCGCCAGCAGCTTGCAGGGGGCTAGGGCTAACAATGAGCAGTTCTTC
TRBV2	-	TRBD1	TRBJ2-2	CASRDRVNTGELFF	TGTGCCAGCAGGGACAGGGTGAACACCGGGGAGCTGTTTTTT
TRBV27	few	TRBD1	TRBJ1-2	CASRRQGIDYGYTF	TGTGCCAGTAGGAGACAGGGAATCGACTATGGCTACACCTTC
TRBV5-1	-	TRBD2	TRBJ2-1	CASSTGLAGAYNEQFF	TGCGCCAGCAGCACCGGACTAGCGGGAGCCTACAATGAGCAGTTCTTC
TRBV7-2	-	-	TRBJ1-2	CASSLGPSGGYTF	TGTGCCAGCAGCTTAGGTCCGAGTGGTGGCTACACCTTC
TRBV11-3	-	-	TRBJ1-1	CASSLGENTEAFF	TGTGCCAGCAGCTTAGGAGAGAACACTGAAGCTTTCTTT
TRBV5-6	-	-	TRBJ1-6	CASSLVWGAVDSPLHF	TGTGCCAGCAGCTTGGTATGGGGGGCAGTCGATTCACCCCTCCACTTT
TRBV11-1	-	-	TRBJ2-7	CASSLGGKDEQYF	TGTGCCAGCAGCTTAGGAGGCAAGGACGAGCAGTACTTC
TRBV18	-	TRBD2	TRBJ2-1	CASAKRGGDNEQFF	TGTGCCAGCGCCAAACGGGGGGGTGACAATGAGCAGTTCTTC
TRBV6-5	-	-	TRBJ1-6	CASTDGTANSPLHF	TGTGCCAGCACCGACGGGACGGCTAATTCACCCCTCCACTTT
TRBV2	few	-	TRBJ1-1	CASRYGATANTEAFF	TGTGCCAGCAGATATGGTGCGACAGCGAACACTGAAGCTTTCTTT
TRBV4-1	few	TRBD1	TRBJ1-1	CASSQVPTGMNTEAFF	TGCGCCAGCAGCCAAGTACCGACAGGGATGAACACTGAAGCTTTCTTT